This TCR beta chain was sequenced for a study of type 1 regulatory T cells. The overall study: An in vitro protocol generated T-allo10, a Tr1-enriched, alloantigen-specific CD4 T cell product.

This CDR3 region has 15 residues. The V and J ends lost 2 bases and 3 bases, in that order; junction bases with no gene match: 5. This clonotype showed up just a few times. TCRdb re-derived calls from the reads in MiXCR, one entry per CDR3 protein. The sample has 75,000 to 100,000 distinct CDR3 sequences, roughly 28% seen once; the top ten hold 2% to 2.5%. The sample was CD4+ T cells, either the whole sample or a sorted fraction (not recorded which). The chain joins TRBV12-3 or TRBV12-4 to TRBJ2-3, with 7 bases fitting TRBD2. This clonotype originated in a human donor in good health. CDR3 protein: CASSLSGGKTDTQYF. The CDR3 DNA reads TGTGCCAGCAGTTTATCGGGGGGTAAGACAGATACGCAGTATTTT.